Presented here are 14 T cell receptor beta chains from one specimen sequenced in a study of CD8 T cells in ankylosing spondylitis. TCRdb re-called the 5' RACE reads through MiXCR, storing one row per CDR3 protein. The repertoire holds 270,000 or so distinct CDR3 sequences, 15% to 20% seen once, with around 30% in the top ten. The specimen sequenced was blood, either unsorted or a sorted T cell fraction (not recorded which). These receptors all come from a male donor with ankylosing spondylitis or in good health (not recorded which).

This chain links TRBV4-1 with TRBJ2-7; D could derive from TRBD1 or TRBD2 (6 bases each). Looked up from germline, CDR1 is MGHRA and CDR2 is YSYEKL. The CDR3 totals 15 residues. The ends were cut back, 5 bases at V and 3 bases at J, with 17 bases in the middle. The CDR3 nucleotides are TGCGCCAGCAGCTCGGGACACCCGGGGGTCTACGAGCAGTACTTC. This sequence encodes CASSSGHPGVYEQYF.

The rearrangement uses TRBV11-2 and TRBJ2-5; possibly TRBD2 for D (6 bases). Germline CDR1 SGHAT, CDR2 FQNNGV. Deletions cut 0 bases from V and 5 bases from J, with 25 bases between. The CDR3 is made up of 19 amino acids. CDR3 nucleotide sequence: TGTGCCAGCAGCTTAGATCCCGGTCCTGTGGCGGGGTCGAGCGAGACCCAGTACTTC. The encoded protein is CASSLDPGPVAGSSETQYF.

CDR3: CATQRAKGFSYNEQFF. The CDR3 DNA sequence: TGCGCCACCCAGAGGGCAAAGGGGTTCTCCTACAATGAGCAGTTCTTC. The genes are TRBV5-1 and TRBJ2-1; either TRBD1 or TRBD2 may supply D (5 bases each). Germline V lookup: CDR1 SGHRS, CDR2 YFSETQ. Trimming pared 9 bases from V and 0 bases from J, leaving 19 bases between. The CDR3 consists of 16 residues.

This chain joins TRBV24-1 and TRBJ2-7; 9 bases are a match to TRBD1. The germline V gene encodes CDR1 KGHDR and CDR2 SFDVKD. This CDR3 has 15 residues. With V trimmed by 4 bases and J by 7 bases, 10 bases remained unmatched. The CDR3 reads CATSDSGTGKMEQYF. The CDR3 nucleotides are TGTGCCACCAGTGACTCCGGGACAGGGAAGATGGAGCAGTACTTC.

This clonotype appeared a few times. The V call is TRBV25-1, the J call TRBJ2-5; D might be TRBD2 (5 bases). In germline, CDR1 is MGHDK, CDR2 SYGVNS. Trimming stripped 3 bases from V and 5 bases from J, with 19 bases between. The CDR3 consists of 16 residues. In DNA form, the CDR3 reads TGTGCCAGCAGTGACCTGACTTCTCCGAGGGCTGAGACCCAGTACTTC. This codes for CASSDLTSPRAETQYF.

The table lists this clonotype with many counts. The chain uses TRBV29-1 and TRBJ2-4, with TRBD2 identical over 13 bases. CDR3 length: 16 amino acids. CDR1 is SQVTM and CDR2 is ANQGSEA in the germline V gene. V lost 3 bases, J lost 7 bases, and 9 bases stayed unmatched. As DNA, the CDR3 is TGCAGCGTTGATGAGGGACTAGCGGGACCTGGGAACATTCAGTACTTC. This sequence encodes CSVDEGLAGPGNIQYF.

This clonotype has at least ten counts. V gene TRBV4-1 combines with J gene TRBJ2-7, with 8 bases fitting TRBD1. Germline values: CDR1 MGHRA, CDR2 YSYEKL. The length of the CDR3 is 16 residues. The V segment lost 0 bases and the J segment 3 bases; nucleotides outside the gene matches: 7. CDR3 region: CASSQEPGQVSYEQYF. The CDR3 DNA reads TGCGCCAGCAGCCAAGAACCGGGACAGGTTAGCTACGAGCAGTACTTC.

V gene TRBV6-5 combines with J gene TRBJ2-7; 16 bases match TRBD2. With 2 bases clipped from V and 0 bases from J, the junction kept 4 bases outside the gene matches. The CDR3 has 18 amino acids. Germline CDR1 MNHEY, CDR2 SVGAGI. In DNA, the CDR3 is TGTGCCAGCAGTTACGGTGGGACTAGCGGGAGGGCCTCCTACGAGCAGTACTTC. Protein product: CASSYGGTSGRASYEQYF.

This clonotype was recorded a few times. The chain links TRBV4-1 to TRBJ2-5, with unresolved D. This CDR3 is 15 amino acids long. V lost 3 bases, J lost 5 bases, and 16 bases lay in between. Germline lookup yields CDR1 MGHRA and CDR2 YSYEKL. The CDR3 is CASSHPAGTDETQYF. The CDR3 nucleotides are TGCGCCAGCAGCCATCCGGCCGGAACGGATGAGACCCAGTACTTC.

This clonotype was counted between two and nine times. The chain couples TRBV18 to TRBJ2-7; perhaps TRBD2 as D (6 bases). The CDR3 has 12 residues. Germline V gene lookup returns CDR1 KGHSH and CDR2 LQKENI. V shed 5 bases and J shed 7 bases, with 12 bases lying between them. The CDR3 DNA reads as TGTGCCAGCTCAGGGGGAGCGGGTGAGCAGTACTTC. Translation gives CASSGGAGEQYF. The whole variable domain, remainder taken from reference TRBV18 and TRBJ2-7, is NAGVMQNPRHLVRRRGQEARLRCSPMKGHSHVYWYRQLPEEGLKFMVYLQKENIIDESGMPKERFSAEFPKEGPSILRIQQVVRGDSAAYFCASSGGAGEQYFGPGTRLTVT.

This clonotype has just a few counts. This chain uses TRBV7-9 with TRBJ1-6; tentative D call: TRBD1 (6 bases). The ends were cut back, 5 bases at V and 9 bases at J, with 17 bases in the middle. This CDR3 comprises 15 residues. Germline lookup yields CDR1 SEHNR and CDR2 FQNEAQ (reference sequence). The CDR3 loop reads CASSGTTGEGSPLHF. The DNA of the CDR3 is TGTGCCAGCAGCGGAACGACAGGAGAAGGTTCACCCCTCCACTTT.

The chain joins TRBV28 to TRBJ2-3; D not certain. The germline V gene has CDR1 MDHEN and CDR2 SYDVKM. The CDR3 spans 16 residues. V was trimmed by 5 bases and J by 4 bases, leaving 19 bases between them. The CDR3 nucleotides read TGTGCCAGCAGTAGGGTGGCTCCGAGCTTAGCAGATACGCAGTATTTT. Residues: CASSRVAPSLADTQYF. The whole variable domain, remainder taken from reference TRBV28 and TRBJ2-3, is DVKVTQSSRYLVKRTGEKVFLECVQDMDHENMFWYRQDPGLGLRLIYFSYDVKMKEKGDIPEGYSVSREKKERFSLILESASTNQTSMYLCASSRVAPSLADTQYFGPGTRLTVL.

This clonotype was counted at least ten times. The rearrangement joins TRBV29-1 to TRBJ2-7; the match to TRBD2 covers 11 bases. CDR1 is SQVTM and CDR2 is ANQGSEA in the germline V gene. The length of the CDR3 is 15 residues. Unmatched junction bases numbered 6, after V lost 3 bases and J lost 2 bases. The CDR3 nucleotides are TGCAGCGTTGAGGGTACTAGCGGGAGCCCCTACGAGCAGTACTTC. Its protein is CSVEGTSGSPYEQYF.

This clonotype was counted only a few times. The chain carries TRBV29-1 and TRBJ2-1; TRBD2 might be the D (5 bases). V lost 6 bases and J 0 bases, leaving 18 bases between the germline ends. This CDR3 region has 16 residues. Germline lookup yields CDR1 SQVTM and CDR2 ANQGSEA. The CDR3 loop is CSVTGSTGSSYNEQFF. In nucleotides, the CDR3 is TGCAGCGTCACGGGCTCGACGGGAAGCTCCTACAATGAGCAGTTCTTC.